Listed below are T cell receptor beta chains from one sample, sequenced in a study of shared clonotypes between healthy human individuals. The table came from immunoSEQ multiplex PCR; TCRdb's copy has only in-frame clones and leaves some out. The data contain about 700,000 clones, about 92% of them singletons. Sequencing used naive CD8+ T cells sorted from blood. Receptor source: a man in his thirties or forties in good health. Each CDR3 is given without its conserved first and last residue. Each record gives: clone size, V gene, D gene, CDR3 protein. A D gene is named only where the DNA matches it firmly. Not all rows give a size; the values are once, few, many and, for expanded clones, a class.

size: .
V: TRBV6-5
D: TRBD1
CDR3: ASSYTGADEQY

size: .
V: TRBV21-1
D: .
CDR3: ASRREEPYNEQF

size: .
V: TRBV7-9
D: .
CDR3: ASTPSRGDFVGNTIY

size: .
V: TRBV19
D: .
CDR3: ASSIDTLLQGSNQPQH

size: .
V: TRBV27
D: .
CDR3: ASSLGTSYEQY

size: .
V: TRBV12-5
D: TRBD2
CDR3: APGTSAGGARAYEQY

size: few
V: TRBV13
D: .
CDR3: ASSFRLGNEQF

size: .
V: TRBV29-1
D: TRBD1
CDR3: SVEPRDRPNTGELF

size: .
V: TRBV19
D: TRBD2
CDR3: ASSIAASGMVDTQY

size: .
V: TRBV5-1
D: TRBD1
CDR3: ASSRTGAQPQH

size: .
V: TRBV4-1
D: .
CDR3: ASSLRDVGYNEQF

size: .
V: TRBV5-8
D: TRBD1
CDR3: ASSRDRGRYNEQF

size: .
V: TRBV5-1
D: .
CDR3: ASSLSVLNEKLF

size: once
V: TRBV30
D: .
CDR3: AWGTGTAEAF

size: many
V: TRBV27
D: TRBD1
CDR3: ASSRAFIQDRDDEKLF

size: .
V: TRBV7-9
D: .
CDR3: ASSPKGIAKNIQY

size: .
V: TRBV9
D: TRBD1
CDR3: ASSAFRQGKLLQH

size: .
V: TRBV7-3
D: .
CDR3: ASSLGGMDNEQF

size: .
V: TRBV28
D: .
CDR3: ASSPPSSTDTQY

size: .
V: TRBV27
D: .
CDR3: ASSLTPGRVNGELF

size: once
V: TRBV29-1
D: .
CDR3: SVESGTETYEQY

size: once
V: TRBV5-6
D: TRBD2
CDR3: ASRGVAGGPGNEQF

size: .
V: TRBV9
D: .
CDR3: ASSLGGGTEAF

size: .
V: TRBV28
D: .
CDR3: ASSLPETTYNEQF

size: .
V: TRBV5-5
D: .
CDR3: ASSLVADEQY

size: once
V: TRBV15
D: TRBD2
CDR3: ATSRDLLAGSSEQF

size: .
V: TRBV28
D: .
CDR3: ASGTPTWPEQY

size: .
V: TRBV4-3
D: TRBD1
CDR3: ASSLRGTGRSTDTQY